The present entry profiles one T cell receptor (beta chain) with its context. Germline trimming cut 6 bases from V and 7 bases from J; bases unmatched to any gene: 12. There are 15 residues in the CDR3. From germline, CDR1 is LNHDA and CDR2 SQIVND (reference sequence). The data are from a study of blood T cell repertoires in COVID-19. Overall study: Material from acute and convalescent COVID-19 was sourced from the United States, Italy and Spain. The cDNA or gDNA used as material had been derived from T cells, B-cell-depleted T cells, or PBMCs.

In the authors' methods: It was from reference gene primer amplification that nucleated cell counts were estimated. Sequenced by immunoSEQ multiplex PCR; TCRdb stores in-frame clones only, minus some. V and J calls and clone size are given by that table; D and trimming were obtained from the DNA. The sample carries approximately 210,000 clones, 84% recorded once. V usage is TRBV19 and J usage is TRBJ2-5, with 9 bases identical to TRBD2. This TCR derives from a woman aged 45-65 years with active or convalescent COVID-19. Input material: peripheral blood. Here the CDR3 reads CASRPAGGQGGTQYF. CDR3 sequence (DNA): TGTGCCAGTAGGCCAGCGGGGGGCCAGGGAGGGACCCAGTACTTC.